This TCR beta chain was retrieved from a study of response to subunit inactivated influenza vaccine. This clonotype came up a few times. Germline CDR1 and CDR2: DFQATT and SNEGSKA (reference sequence). The CDR3 runs to 13 residues. V was clipped by 3 bases and J by 7 bases, with 12 bases between them. TCRdb re-analysed the RT-PCR reads in MiXCR, keeping a single row per CDR3 protein. The table shows hundreds of thousands of distinct CDR3 sequences, with 15% to 18% occurring only once. Here the sequenced sample was PBMCs from blood, taken about 13 days after vaccination. This rearrangement joins TRBV20-1 to TRBJ2-2; no definite D call. The receptor's source is a man between 50 and 59 years old who received an inactivated influenza vaccine. In DNA, the CDR3 is TGCAGTGCTAGCGGCGGCCCCAACGGGGAGCTGTTTTTT. This translates into CSASGGPNGELFF.